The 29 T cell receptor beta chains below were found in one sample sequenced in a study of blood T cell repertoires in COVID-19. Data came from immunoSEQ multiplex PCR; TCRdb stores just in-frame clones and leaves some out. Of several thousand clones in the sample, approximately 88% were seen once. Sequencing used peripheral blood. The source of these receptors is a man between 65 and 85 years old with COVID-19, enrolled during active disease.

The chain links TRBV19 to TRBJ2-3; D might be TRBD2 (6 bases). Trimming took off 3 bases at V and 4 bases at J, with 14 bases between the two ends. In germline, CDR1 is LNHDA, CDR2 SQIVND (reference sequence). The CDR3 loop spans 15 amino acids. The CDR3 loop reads CASSIWRGAADTQYF. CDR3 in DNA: TGTGCCAGTAGTATCTGGAGGGGCGCCGCAGATACGCAGTATTTT.

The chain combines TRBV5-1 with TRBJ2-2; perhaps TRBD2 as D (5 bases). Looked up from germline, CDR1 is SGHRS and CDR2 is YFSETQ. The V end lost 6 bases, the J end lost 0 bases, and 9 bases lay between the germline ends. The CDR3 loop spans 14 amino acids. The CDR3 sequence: CASNGGSNTGELFF. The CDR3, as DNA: TGCGCCAGCAACGGAGGTTCGAACACCGGGGAGCTGTTTTTT.

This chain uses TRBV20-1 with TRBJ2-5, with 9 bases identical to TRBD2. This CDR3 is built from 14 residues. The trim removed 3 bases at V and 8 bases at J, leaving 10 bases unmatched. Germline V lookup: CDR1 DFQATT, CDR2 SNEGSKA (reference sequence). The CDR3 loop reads CSASGGRALQTQYF. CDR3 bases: TGCAGTGCTAGTGGCGGGAGGGCCTTACAAACCCAGTACTTC.

The CDR3: CASSLGTYNEQFF. CDR3 nucleotides: TGTGCCAGCAGCTTAGGGACATACAATGAGCAGTTCTTC. The chain carries TRBV7-9 and TRBJ2-1; possibly TRBD1 for D (5 bases). Deletions cut 1 base from V and 4 bases from J, with 5 bases between. CDR1 is SEHNR and CDR2 is FQNEAQ in the germline V gene (reference sequence). CDR3 length: 13 amino acids. Full variable domain (outside the CDR3, taken from reference TRBV7-9 and TRBJ2-1): DTGVSQNPRHKITKRGQNVTFRCDPISEHNRLYWYRQTLGQGPEFLTYFQNEAQLEKSRLLSDRFSAERPKGSFSTLEIQRTEQGDSAMYLCASSLGTYNEQFFGPGTRLTVL.

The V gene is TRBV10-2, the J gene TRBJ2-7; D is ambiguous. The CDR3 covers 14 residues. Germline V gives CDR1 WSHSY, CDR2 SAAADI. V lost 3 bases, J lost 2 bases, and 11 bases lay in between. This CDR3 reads CASSDHRSTYEQYF. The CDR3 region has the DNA TGCGCCAGCAGTGATCACAGATCAACCTACGAGCAGTACTTC.

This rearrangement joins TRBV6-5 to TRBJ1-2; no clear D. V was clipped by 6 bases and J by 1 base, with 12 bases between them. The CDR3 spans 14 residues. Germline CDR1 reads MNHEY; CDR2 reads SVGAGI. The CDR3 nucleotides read TGTGCCAGCAGACTGGGCCGTGGTAACTATGGCTACACCTTC. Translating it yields CASRLGRGNYGYTF.

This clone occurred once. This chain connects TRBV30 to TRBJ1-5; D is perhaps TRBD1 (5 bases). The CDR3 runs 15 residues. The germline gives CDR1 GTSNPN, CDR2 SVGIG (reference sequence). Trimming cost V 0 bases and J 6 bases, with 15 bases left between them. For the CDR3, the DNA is TGTGCCTGGAGTGTCCGGGACCGGGGGGTTCAGCCCCAGCATTTT. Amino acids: CAWSVRDRGVQPQHF.

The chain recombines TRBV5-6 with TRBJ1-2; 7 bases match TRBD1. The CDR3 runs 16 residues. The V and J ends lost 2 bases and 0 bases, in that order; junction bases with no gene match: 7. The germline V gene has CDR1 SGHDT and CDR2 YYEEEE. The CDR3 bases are TGTGCCAGCAGCTTACGGACAGGTTGGGCTAACTATGGCTACACCTTC. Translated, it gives CASSLRTGWANYGYTF.

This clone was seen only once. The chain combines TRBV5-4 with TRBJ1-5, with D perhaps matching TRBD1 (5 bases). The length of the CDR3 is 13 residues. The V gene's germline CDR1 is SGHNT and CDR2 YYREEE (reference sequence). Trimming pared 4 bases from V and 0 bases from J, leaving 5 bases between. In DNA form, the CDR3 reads TGTGCCAGCAGCAGGGGTAGCAATCAGCCCCAGCATTTT. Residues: CASSRGSNQPQHF.

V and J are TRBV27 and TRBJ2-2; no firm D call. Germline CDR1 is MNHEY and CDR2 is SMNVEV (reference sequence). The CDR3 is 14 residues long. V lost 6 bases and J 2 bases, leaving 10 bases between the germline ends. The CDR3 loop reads CASSQSGNTGELFF. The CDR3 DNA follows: TGTGCCAGCAGCCAATCAGGAAACACCGGGGAGCTGTTTTTT.

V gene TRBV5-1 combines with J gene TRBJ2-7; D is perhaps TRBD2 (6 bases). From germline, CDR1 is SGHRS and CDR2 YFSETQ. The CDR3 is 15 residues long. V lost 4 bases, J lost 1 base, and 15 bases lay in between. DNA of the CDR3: TGCGCCAGCAGCATCGGCGGGACCGCGTCCTACGAGCAGTACTTC. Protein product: CASSIGGTASYEQYF. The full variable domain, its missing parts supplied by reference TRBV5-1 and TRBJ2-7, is KAGVTQTPRYLIKTRGQQVTLSCSPISGHRSVSWYQQTPGQGLQFLFEYFSETQRNKGNFPGRFSGRQFSNSRSEMNVSTLELGDSALYLCASSIGGTASYEQYFGPGTRLTVT.

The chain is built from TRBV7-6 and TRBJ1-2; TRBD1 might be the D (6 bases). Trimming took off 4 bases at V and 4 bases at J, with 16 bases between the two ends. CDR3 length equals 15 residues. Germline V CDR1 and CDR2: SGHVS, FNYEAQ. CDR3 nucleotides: TGTGCCAGCAGCTCTTATGTGACAGGCGCCTATGGCTACACCTTC. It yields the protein CASSSYVTGAYGYTF.

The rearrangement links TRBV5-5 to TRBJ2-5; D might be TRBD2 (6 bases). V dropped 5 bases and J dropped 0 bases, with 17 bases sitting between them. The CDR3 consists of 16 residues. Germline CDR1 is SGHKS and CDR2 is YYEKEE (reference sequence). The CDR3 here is CASRRIGGRDQETQYF. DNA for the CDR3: TGTGCCAGCAGGCGCATCGGGGGACGGGACCAAGAGACCCAGTACTTC.

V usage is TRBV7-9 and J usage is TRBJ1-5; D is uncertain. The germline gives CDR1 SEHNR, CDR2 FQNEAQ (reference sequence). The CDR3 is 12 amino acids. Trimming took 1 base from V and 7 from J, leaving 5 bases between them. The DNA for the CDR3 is TGTGCCAGCAGCTTAGGAGGACAGCCCCAGCATTTT. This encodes CASSLGGQPQHF.

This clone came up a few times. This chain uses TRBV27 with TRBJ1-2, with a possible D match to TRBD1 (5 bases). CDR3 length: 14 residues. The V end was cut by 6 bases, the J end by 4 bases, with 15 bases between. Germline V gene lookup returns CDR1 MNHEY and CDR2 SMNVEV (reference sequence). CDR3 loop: CASSPMGEGYGYTF. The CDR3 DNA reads TGTGCCAGCAGCCCGATGGGGGAGGGCTATGGCTACACCTTC.

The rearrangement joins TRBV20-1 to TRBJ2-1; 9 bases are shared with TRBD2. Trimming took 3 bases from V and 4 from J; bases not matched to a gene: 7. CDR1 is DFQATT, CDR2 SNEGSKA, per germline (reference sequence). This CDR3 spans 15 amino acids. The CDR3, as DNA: TGCAGTGCTAGTAGTAGCGGGAGTTGGTACAATGAGCAGTTCTTC. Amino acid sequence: CSASSSGSWYNEQFF.

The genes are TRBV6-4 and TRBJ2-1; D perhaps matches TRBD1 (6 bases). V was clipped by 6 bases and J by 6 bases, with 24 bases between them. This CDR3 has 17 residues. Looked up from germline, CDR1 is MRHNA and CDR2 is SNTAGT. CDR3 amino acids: CASRPQWARYRANEQFF. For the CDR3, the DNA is TGTGCCAGCAGACCCCAGTGGGCACGGTACAGGGCCAATGAGCAGTTCTTC.

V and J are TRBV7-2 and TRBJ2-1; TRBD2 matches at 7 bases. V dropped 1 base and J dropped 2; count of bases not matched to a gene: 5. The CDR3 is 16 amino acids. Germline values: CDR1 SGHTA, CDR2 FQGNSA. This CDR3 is CASSLVGTTAYNEQFF. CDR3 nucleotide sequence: TGTGCCAGCAGCTTAGTCGGGACTACTGCCTACAATGAGCAGTTCTTC.

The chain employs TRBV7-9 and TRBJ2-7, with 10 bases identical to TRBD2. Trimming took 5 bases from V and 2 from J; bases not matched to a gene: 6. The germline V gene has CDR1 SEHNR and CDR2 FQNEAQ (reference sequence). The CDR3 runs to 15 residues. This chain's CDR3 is CASSNGLAETYEQYF. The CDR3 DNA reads TGTGCCAGCAGCAACGGACTAGCGGAAACCTACGAGCAGTACTTC.

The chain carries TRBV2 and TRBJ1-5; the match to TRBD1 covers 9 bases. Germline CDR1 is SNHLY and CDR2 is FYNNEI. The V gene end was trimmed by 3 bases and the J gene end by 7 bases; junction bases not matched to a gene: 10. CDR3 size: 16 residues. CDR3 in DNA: TGTGCCAGCAGTGATCCTCGGGACAGGGCTGAACAGCCCCAGCATTTT. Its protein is CASSDPRDRAEQPQHF.

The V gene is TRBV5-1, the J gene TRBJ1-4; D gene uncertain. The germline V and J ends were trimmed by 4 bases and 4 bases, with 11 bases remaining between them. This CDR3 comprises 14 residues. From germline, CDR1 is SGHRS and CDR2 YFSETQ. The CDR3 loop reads CASSRSFGNEKLFF. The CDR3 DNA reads TGCGCCAGCAGCCGTAGCTTCGGTAATGAAAAACTGTTTTTT.

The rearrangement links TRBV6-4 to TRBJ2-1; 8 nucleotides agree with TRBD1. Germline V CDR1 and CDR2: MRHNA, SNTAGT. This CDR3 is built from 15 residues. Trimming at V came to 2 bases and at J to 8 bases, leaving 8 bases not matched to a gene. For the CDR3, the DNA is TGTGCCAGCAGTGACCCGGACAGGGCTAGGGATGAGCAGTTCTTC. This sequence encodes CASSDPDRARDEQFF.

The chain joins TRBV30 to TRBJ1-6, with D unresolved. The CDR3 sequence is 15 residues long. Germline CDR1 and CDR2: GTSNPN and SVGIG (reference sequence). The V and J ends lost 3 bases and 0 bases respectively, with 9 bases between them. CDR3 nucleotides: TGTGCCTGGAGCCACGGGAGCTCCTATAATTCACCCCTCCACTTT. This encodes CAWSHGSSYNSPLHF.

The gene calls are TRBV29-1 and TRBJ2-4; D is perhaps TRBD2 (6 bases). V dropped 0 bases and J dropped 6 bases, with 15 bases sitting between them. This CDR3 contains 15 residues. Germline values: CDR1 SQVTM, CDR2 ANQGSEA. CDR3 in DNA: TGCAGCGTTGAAGACGCAGGAGGGGCCCTAAACATTCAGTACTTC. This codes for CSVEDAGGALNIQYF.

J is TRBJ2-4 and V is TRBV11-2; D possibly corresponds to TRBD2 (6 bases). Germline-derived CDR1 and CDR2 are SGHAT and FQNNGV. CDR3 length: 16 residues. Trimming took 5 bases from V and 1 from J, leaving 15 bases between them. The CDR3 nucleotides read TGTGCCAGCAGCCCCCCGGGGACTTGGGCCAAAAACATTCAGTACTTC. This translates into CASSPPGTWAKNIQYF.

CDR3 DNA: TGTGCCAGCAAAACAGGGGGTAACACTGAAGCTTTCTTT. Protein product: CASKTGGNTEAFF. The rearrangement uses TRBV2 and TRBJ1-1, with 8 bases fitting TRBD1. V lost 7 bases to trimming and J lost 2 bases; unmatched junction nucleotides: 3. The CDR3 loop spans 13 amino acids. The V gene's germline CDR1 is SNHLY and CDR2 FYNNEI.

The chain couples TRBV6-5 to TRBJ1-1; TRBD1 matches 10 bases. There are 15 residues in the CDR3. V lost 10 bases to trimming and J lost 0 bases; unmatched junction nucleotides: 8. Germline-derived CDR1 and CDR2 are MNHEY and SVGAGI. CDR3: CATVDRGAMNTEAFF. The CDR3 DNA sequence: TGTGCCACCGTGGACAGGGGGGCAATGAACACTGAAGCTTTCTTT.

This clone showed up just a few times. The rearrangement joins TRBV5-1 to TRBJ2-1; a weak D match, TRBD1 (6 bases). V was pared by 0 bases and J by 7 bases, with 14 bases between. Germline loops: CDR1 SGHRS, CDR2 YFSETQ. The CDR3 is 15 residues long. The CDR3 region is CASSLESTGRNEQFF. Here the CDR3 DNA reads TGCGCCAGCAGCTTGGAATCGACAGGTAGGAATGAGCAGTTCTTC.

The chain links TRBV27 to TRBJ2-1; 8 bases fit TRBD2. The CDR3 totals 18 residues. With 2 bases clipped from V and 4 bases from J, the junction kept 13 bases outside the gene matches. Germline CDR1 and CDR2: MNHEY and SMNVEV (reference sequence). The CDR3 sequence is CASSLAPLLAGQYNEQFF. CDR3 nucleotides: TGTGCCAGCAGTTTAGCCCCCTTGCTAGCGGGCCAATACAATGAGCAGTTCTTC.